The source of this T cell receptor (beta chain) is a study of T-cell memory formation after mild COVID-19. CDR1 LGHNT and CDR2 FRNRAP come from the germline V gene. CDR3 length: 16 amino acids. V was clipped by 2 bases and J by 4 bases, with 18 bases between them. Via MiXCR, TCRdb re-called the 5' RACE reads, giving one row per CDR3 protein. The sample consists of roughly 250,000 distinct CDR3 sequences, over 15% of them appearing once. The chain recombines TRBV12-5 with TRBJ2-7, with a weak D call TRBD2 (5 bases). The sequence came from a man aged 18-30 years who had mild COVID-19 (a few samples of this study predate the infection). Cell type and time point are not known. The sample comprised PBMCs or a T cell subset sorted from them (not recorded which). The CDR3 DNA is TGTGCTAGTGGTTTGTACCGGGAAAAAGGGAGTTACGAGCAGTACTTC. It yields the protein CASGLYREKGSYEQYF.